These T cell receptor beta chains were read from a single sample in a study of glioma-infiltrating T cells after dendritic cell vaccination. Clones were read by immunoSEQ multiplex PCR, and TCRdb kept only the in-frame ones, dropping some. In the table there are about 65,000 clones, about nine tenths of which are singletons. The sample was blood, taken after dendritic cell vaccination. Receptor source: a human donor with glioblastoma. Each CDR3 is given with its conserved first and last residue. A D gene is named only where the DNA matches it firmly. Only some rows state a clone size, as once, few, many or a class for expanded clones.

.,.,TRBV5-5,TRBJ2-7,CASSFVGAQGYEQYF,TGTGCCAGCAGCTTTGTGGGGGCGCAGGGCTACGAGCAGTACTTC
.,TRBD1,TRBV4-2,TRBJ1-2,CASSQEVKGAGGYTF,TGTGCCAGCAGCCAAGAAGTTAAGGGGGCAGGTGGCTACACCTTC
.,.,TRBV29-1,TRBJ1-2,CSVEGGVRAPVQGYTF,TGCAGCGTTGAAGGGGGCGTTCGTGCGCCGGTTCAGGGCTACACCTTC
.,.,TRBV7-3,TRBJ2-1,CASSLTVAVGGEQFF,TGTGCCAGCAGCTTAACGGTCGCGGTGGGGGGTGAGCAGTTCTTC
.,TRBD2,TRBV11-3,TRBJ2-5,CASSSLAGAGETQYF,TGTGCCAGCAGCTCCCTAGCGGGGGCTGGGGAGACCCAGTACTTC
.,.,TRBV30,TRBJ1-6,CAWSVLGLGGLKISPLHF,TGTGCCTGGAGTGTACTGGGTTTAGGGGGATTGAAGATTTCCCCCCTCCACTTT
.,.,TRBV7-3,TRBJ2-1,CASSLREVSYNEQFF,TGTGCCAGCAGCTTAAGGGAGGTCTCCTACAATGAGCAGTTCTTC
.,.,TRBV2,TRBJ1-2,CASSESGAGEGYTF,TGTGCCAGCAGTGAAAGCGGCGCAGGGGAGGGCTACACCTTC
once,TRBD2,TRBV11-2,TRBJ2-7,CASTKAGVSQGYEQYF,TGTGCCAGCACCAAAGCGGGGGTTAGTCAGGGCTACGAGCAGTACTTC
.,.,TRBV5-1,TRBJ1-1,CASSLSGMNTEAFF,TGCGCCAGCAGCTTATCAGGGATGAACACTGAAGCTTTCTTT
once,TRBD1,TRBV7-2,TRBJ1-2,CASRANGQGGGYTF,TGTGCCAGCAGGGCTAATGGACAGGGGGGAGGCTACACCTTC
once,TRBD1,TRBV11-2,TRBJ1-6,CASSGQGNSPLHF,TGTGCCAGCAGCGGACAGGGTAATTCCCCCCTCCACTTT
.,.,TRBV7-9,TRBJ2-7,CASRPVPSRGEEQYF,TGTGCCAGCAGACCCGTTCCCTCCCGTGGGGAGGAGCAGTACTTC
.,.,TRBV5-6,TRBJ1-1,CASSVGSFTEAFF,TGTGCCAGCAGCGTGGGGAGTTTCACTGAAGCTTTCTTT
.,TRBD1,TRBV6-5,TRBJ1-3,CASSSTGVGGNTIYF,TGTGCCAGCAGTAGCACAGGGGTAGGCGGAAACACCATATATTTT
.,.,TRBV4-3,TRBJ2-1,CASSQDPATENYNEQFF,TGCGCCAGCAGCCAAGATCCAGCGACGGAGAACTACAATGAGCAGTTCTTC
.,.,TRBV5-1,TRBJ2-7,CASSLGDITYEQYF,TGCGCCAGCAGCTTGGGGGACATCACCTACGAGCAGTACTTC
once,.,TRBV5-6,TRBJ1-4,CASSYSGKTNEKLFF,TGTGCCAGCAGCTATTCAGGGAAGACTAATGAAAAACTGTTTTTT
.,.,TRBV7-2,TRBJ1-4,CASSLVLNEKLFF,TGTGCCAGCAGCTTAGTCCTTAATGAAAAACTGTTTTTT
.,TRBD2,TRBV11-2,TRBJ2-3,CASSLYGGAGDTQYF,TGTGCCAGCAGCTTATACGGGGGGGCCGGAGATACGCAGTATTTT
few,TRBD1,TRBV7-9,TRBJ1-1,CASSFGIGTGGINTEAFF,TGTGCCAGCAGCTTTGGGATCGGGACAGGGGGCATAAACACTGAAGCTTTCTTT
.,.,TRBV14,TRBJ2-7,CASSQGQFSYEQYF,TGTGCCAGCAGCCAAGGACAGTTCTCCTACGAGCAGTACTTC
.,.,TRBV29-1,TRBJ2-5,CSVGWGEETQYF,TGCAGCGTTGGTTGGGGAGAAGAGACCCAGTACTTC
.,.,TRBV4-1,TRBJ2-3,CASSQDPASTDTQYF,TGCGCCAGCAGCCAAGATCCAGCGAGCACAGATACGCAGTATTTT
.,.,TRBV25-1,TRBJ2-1,CASSRGNEQFF,TGTGCCAGCAGTCGGGGTAATGAGCAGTTCTTC
few,.,TRBV19,TRBJ1-1,CASSIDRKNTEAFF,TGTGCCAGTAGTATTGACAGAAAGAACACTGAAGCTTTCTTT
once,.,TRBV5-4,TRBJ1-1,CASSLTENTEAFF,TGTGCCAGCAGCTTGACTGAGAACACTGAAGCTTTCTTT
.,TRBD1,TRBV19,TRBJ2-7,CASSMGQGTHEQYF,TGTGCCAGTAGTATGGGACAGGGGACCCACGAGCAGTACTTC
.,.,TRBV29-1,TRBJ2-7,CSVALQGMYYEQYF,TGCAGCGTCGCTCTCCAGGGGATGTACTACGAGCAGTACTTC
.,.,TRBV25-1,TRBJ2-6,CASSGRDGVSGANVLTF,TGTGCCAGCAGTGGGAGGGACGGCGTCTCTGGGGCCAACGTCCTGACTTTC
.,.,TRBV18,TRBJ1-1,CASSPPRQYTEAFF,TGTGCCAGCTCACCACCCCGACAGTACACTGAAGCTTTCTTT
few,.,TRBV4-1,TRBJ1-5,CASSQEGRAAQPQHF,TGCGCCAGCAGCCAAGAGGGCAGGGCTGCTCAGCCCCAGCATTTT
few,TRBD1,TRBV7-2,TRBJ2-6,CASMGRGLVAGANVLTF,TGTGCCAGCATGGGAAGGGGGCTAGTCGCCGGGGCCAACGTCCTGACTTTC
.,.,TRBV10-1,TRBJ2-2,CASARDNANTGELFF,TGCGCCAGCGCCCGGGACAACGCGAACACCGGGGAGCTGTTTTTT
.,.,TRBV7-8,TRBJ1-2,CASSLAGGRSGYTF,TGTGCCAGCAGCTTAGCGGGGGGGCGGAGTGGCTACACCTTC
.,TRBD1,TRBV4-1,TRBJ1-5,CASSPGQEEQPQHF,TGCGCCAGCAGCCCTGGACAGGAGGAACAGCCCCAGCATTTT
.,.,TRBV7-3,TRBJ2-6,CASSLPGAGANVLTF,TGTGCCAGCAGCTTACCAGGGGCTGGGGCCAACGTCCTGACTTTC
.,TRBD1,TRBV7-2,TRBJ2-3,CASSSAGTGRSQYF,TGTGCCAGCAGCTCAGCCGGGACAGGCCGCTCGCAGTATTTT
.,TRBD2,TRBV5-4,TRBJ2-3,CASSRPGTSGGDHNTDTQYF,TGTGCCAGCAGCCGTCCCGGGACTAGCGGGGGGGACCACAACACAGATACGCAGTATTTT
.,.,TRBV5-6,TRBJ1-1,CASSPGNMNTEAFF,TGTGCCAGCAGCCCGGGGAACATGAACACTGAAGCTTTCTTT
.,TRBD1,TRBV5-4,TRBJ1-1,CASSLSGTGVTAFF,TGTGCCAGCAGCTTATCCGGGACAGGGGTTACCGCTTTCTTT
.,.,TRBV11-3,TRBJ1-1,CASSFSWGERTEAFF,TGTGCCAGCAGCTTCTCCTGGGGGGAAAGGACTGAAGCTTTCTTT
.,.,TRBV18,TRBJ1-1,CASSPEGVNTEAFF,TGTGCCAGCTCACCAGAGGGGGTGAACACTGAAGCTTTCTTT
.,TRBD1,TRBV19,TRBJ1-1,CASSESTGTRAFF,TGTGCCAGTAGCGAATCGACAGGGACGAGAGCTTTCTTT